The rows below give T cell receptor beta chains drawn from one sample of a study of shared clonotypes between healthy human individuals. Some clones are missing from TCRdb's copy, which holds only in-frame ones; the method was immunoSEQ multiplex PCR. The data hold 2 million to 2.5 million clones, with roughly 92% observed a single time. The sequencing sample was made of naive CD4+ T cells from PBMCs. The receptors come from a man younger than 30 in good health. Some clones in this sample may be carry-over from other donors' samples. The CDR3 runs from the conserved cysteine through the conserved F or W. D genes are given only for firm matches. Where a row states a size, it is once, few, many or the class of an expanded clone; other rows omit it.

V	D	J	size	CDR3	DNA
TRBV10-3	.	TRBJ2-1	once	CAISDPRDAPPSQFF	TGTGCCATCAGTGACCCTCGGGACGCCCCACCATCCCAGTTCTTC
TRBV2	TRBD1	TRBJ1-1	few	CASSLQGVNTEAFF	TGTGCCAGCAGCTTACAGGGGGTGAACACTGAAGCTTTCTTT
TRBV5-6	TRBD1	TRBJ1-2	.	CASSKTGNYGYTF	TGTGCCAGCAGCAAGACAGGGAACTATGGCTACACCTTC
TRBV7-2	.	TRBJ1-5	.	CASSLQGNQPQHF	TGTGCCAGCAGCTTACAGGGGAATCAGCCCCAGCATTTT
TRBV9	TRBD2	TRBJ2-3	.	CASSDLAGLLSTDTQYF	TGTGCCAGCAGCGATCTAGCGGGACTGCTAAGCACAGATACGCAGTATTTT
TRBV11-2	.	TRBJ2-3	.	CASSPGGVSTDTQYF	TGTGCCAGCAGCCCTGGCGGGGTTAGCACAGATACGCAGTATTTT
TRBV7-9	.	TRBJ2-1	.	CASSYETSSYNEQFF	TGTGCCAGCAGCTACGAAACTAGCTCCTACAATGAGCAGTTCTTC
TRBV28	TRBD1	TRBJ2-7	.	CASRGGTGEGVRYYEQYF	TGTGCCAGCAGGGGAGGGACAGGGGAGGGGGTAAGGTACTACGAGCAGTACTTC
TRBV6-1	.	TRBJ1-1	.	CASSELGGTEAFF	TGTGCCAGCAGTGAATTAGGGGGGACTGAAGCTTTCTTT
TRBV11-2	.	TRBJ1-2	once	CASILSPQGWIYYGYTF	TGTGCCAGCATCCTTAGTCCGCAGGGCTGGATTTACTATGGCTACACCTTC
TRBV5-4	.	TRBJ1-5	.	CASSWGGNQPQHF	TGTGCCAGCAGCTGGGGTGGCAATCAGCCCCAGCATTTT
TRBV7-2	TRBD2	TRBJ2-5	.	CASSLGRTREETQYF	TGTGCCAGCAGCTTAGGCCGGACTAGGGAAGAGACCCAGTACTTC
TRBV6-1	TRBD1	TRBJ2-6	once	CASRQGEAGANVLTF	TGTGCCAGTAGACAGGGGGAAGCGGGGGCCAACGTCCTGACTTTC
TRBV6-1	TRBD1	TRBJ2-5	.	CASSRTGGRETQYF	TGTGCCAGCAGTCGGACAGGGGGCAGAGAGACCCAGTACTTC
TRBV7-9	TRBD2	TRBJ2-3	.	CASSLRGGSSSADTQYF	TGTGCCAGCAGCTTAAGGGGCGGGAGTTCCTCCGCAGATACGCAGTATTTT
TRBV10-1	TRBD1	TRBJ1-5	.	CASSRDRTNQPQHF	TGCGCCAGCAGCCGGGACAGGACTAATCAGCCCCAGCATTTT